The rows below give T cell receptor beta chains drawn from one sample of a study of T-cell memory formation after mild COVID-19. TCRdb processed the 5' RACE reads anew with MiXCR; each CDR3 protein has one entry. The sample yields some 250,000 distinct CDR3 sequences, over 15% seen once. The specimen was PBMCs or a T cell subset sorted from them (not recorded which). Receptors were obtained from a man between 18 and 35 years old who had mild COVID-19 (a few samples of this study predate the infection). Cell type and time point are not known. The CDR3 runs from the conserved cysteine through the conserved F or W. D genes are given only for firm matches. Clone size appears in some rows only: once, few, many, or a class for an expanded clone.

CDR3 DNA | CDR3 protein | CDR3 length | clone size | J gene | D gene | V gene
TGTGCCACCAGCAGAGATTTGGAGACCCAGTACTTC | CATSRDLETQYF | 12 | many | TRBJ2-5 | . | TRBV15
TGTGCCAGCAGTTACTCCCCAGGGGCCGGGGAGCTGTTTTTT | CASSYSPGAGELFF | 14 | few | TRBJ2-2 | . | TRBV6-5
TGTGCCAGCAGGCCGGGGGCCGAGGCGACCCAGTACTTC | CASRPGAEATQYF | 13 | . | TRBJ2-5 | . | TRBV28
TGCGCCAGCAGCCAAGACGATTTCGGGACAGGGGAGGAAAAACTGTTTTTT | CASSQDDFGTGEEKLFF | 17 | few | TRBJ1-4 | TRBD1 | TRBV4-3
TGTGCCAGCAGCTTAGAACCTAATGTTCAGCCCCAGCATTTT | CASSLEPNVQPQHF | 14 | few | TRBJ1-5 | . | TRBV7-2
TGTGCTAGCAGCCCTAGCCCCAGGGGCGAGACCGGGGAGCTGTTTTTT | CASSPSPRGETGELFF | 16 | few | TRBJ2-2 | . | TRBV7-7
TGTGCCAGCAGCTCACGCCAGGGACGCAATCAGCCCCAGCATTTT | CASSSRQGRNQPQHF | 15 | once | TRBJ1-5 | . | TRBV3-1
TGTGCCAGCTGGGGGGGACTAGCGCTCACCGGGGAGCTGTTTTTT | CASWGGLALTGELFF | 15 | many | TRBJ2-2 | TRBD2 | TRBV11-2
TGTGCCAGCAGTCTAGGACTAGCGGGCAGCCAAGAGACCCAGTACTTC | CASSLGLAGSQETQYF | 16 | few | TRBJ2-5 | TRBD2 | TRBV12-3/TRBV12-4
TGCAGTGCAGCCAGGGCTCGTGGCTACACCTTC | CSAARARGYTF | 11 | . | TRBJ1-2 | . | TRBV20-1
TGTGCCAGCAGTTACTCTTCCCGGGATGGCTACACCTTC | CASSYSSRDGYTF | 13 | few | TRBJ1-2 | . | TRBV6-6
TGTGCCAGCTTACAGGGGTCCTCCTACGAGCAGTACTTC | CASLQGSSYEQYF | 13 | few | TRBJ2-7 | TRBD1 | TRBV6-6
TGCGCCAGCAGCCAAGTAGCAGGGGCCAATCAGCCCCAGCATTTT | CASSQVAGANQPQHF | 15 | many | TRBJ1-5 | . | TRBV4-1
TGTGCCAGCACTACTCCGGGACAAAACACTGAAGCTTTCTTT | CASTTPGQNTEAFF | 14 | few | TRBJ1-1 | . | TRBV12-3/TRBV12-4
TGCGCCAGCAGCCAACCCGGAATTTCCGGGGAGCTGTTTTTT | CASSQPGISGELFF | 14 | . | TRBJ2-2 | . | TRBV4-1
TGCAGTGCTAGTCGTCTGGCGGGGGCTTTCTTT | CSASRLAGAFF | 11 | . | TRBJ1-1 | . | TRBV20-1
TGCAGTGCTACCTCCCCCCAGGGAACTGAAGCTTTCTTT | CSATSPQGTEAFF | 13 | . | TRBJ1-1 | . | TRBV20-1
TGTGCCAGCAGCGCTAGCGGGGGGATTTACAATGAGCAGTTCTTC | CASSASGGIYNEQFF | 15 | . | TRBJ2-1 | TRBD2 | TRBV11-2
TGTGCCAGCAGTTTAACGGGACACGGCAATCAGCCCCAGCATTTT | CASSLTGHGNQPQHF | 15 | . | TRBJ1-5 | . | TRBV27
TGTGCCACCCGATGGGGAGAGATCGATCAGCCCCAGCATTTT | CATRWGEIDQPQHF | 14 | few | TRBJ1-5 | . | TRBV10-3
TGTGCCAGCAGCTTAGCCCGGACTGGGGGCGATGAGCAGTTCTTC | CASSLARTGGDEQFF | 15 | few | TRBJ2-1 | . | TRBV11-3
TGTGCCAGCAGCACGACAGGGGCTTACACCGGGGAGCTGTTTTTT | CASSTTGAYTGELFF | 15 | . | TRBJ2-2 | TRBD1 | TRBV5-8
TGTGCCAGCTCACCACCTGGGACCGCCCGTGGTGAGCAGTTCTTC | CASSPPGTARGEQFF | 15 | . | TRBJ2-1 | . | TRBV18
TGCGCCAGCAGCCAAGAAGGCACGGGGGCTTTCTTT | CASSQEGTGAFF | 12 | . | TRBJ1-1 | . | TRBV4-1
TGTGCCAGCAGCGACAGGTCCCAGAACACTGAAGCTTTCTTT | CASSDRSQNTEAFF | 14 | . | TRBJ1-1 | . | TRBV7-3
TGTGCCAGCAGCTTCGGCCGTCACTCTGGAAACACCATATATTTT | CASSFGRHSGNTIYF | 15 | . | TRBJ1-3 | . | TRBV5-6
TGTGCCATCAGGACGGGGGGCTCCTACGAGCAGTACTTC | CAIRTGGSYEQYF | 13 | . | TRBJ2-7 | TRBD2 | TRBV10-3
TGTGCCAGCAGTTACGGGGAGGCCGGGGAGCTGTTTTTT | CASSYGEAGELFF | 13 | few | TRBJ2-2 | . | TRBV6-6
TGTGCCAGCAGTTATTTTGGGACAGGGTCCTTAATGGGCTACACCTTC | CASSYFGTGSLMGYTF | 16 | . | TRBJ1-2 | TRBD1 | TRBV6-6
TGTGCCAGCGGTCAGGGGTTAGTTAACTATGGCTACACCTTC | CASGQGLVNYGYTF | 14 | . | TRBJ1-2 | . | TRBV5-5
TGTGCCAGCAGCTTACAAGCACGGGTAGACACTGAAGCTTTCTTT | CASSLQARVDTEAFF | 15 | . | TRBJ1-1 | . | TRBV7-2
TGTGCCAGCAGACCTAGCGGGGGGGCCTGGGGAGATACGCAGTATTTT | CASRPSGGAWGDTQYF | 16 | . | TRBJ2-3 | TRBD2 | TRBV19
TGTGCCAGCCGGGGGAACACAGATACGCAGTATTTT | CASRGNTDTQYF | 12 | . | TRBJ2-3 | . | TRBV6-5
TGTGCCAGCAGTTACTTGGATGAGCAGTTCTTC | CASSYLDEQFF | 11 | few | TRBJ2-1 | . | TRBV6-5
TGTGCCAGCAGCTTTGGGGGAGCGGGGGGCACCTACGAGCAGTACTTC | CASSFGGAGGTYEQYF | 16 | few | TRBJ2-7 | TRBD2 | TRBV7-9
TGTGCCAGTAGTTTCAAGATGGTGGGGGCCAACACCATATATTTT | CASSFKMVGANTIYF | 15 | few | TRBJ1-3 | . | TRBV12-3/TRBV12-4
TGCGCCAGCAGCTGGGGACAGGGTGGAGTGAACACTGAAGCTTTCTTT | CASSWGQGGVNTEAFF | 16 | few | TRBJ1-1 | TRBD1 | TRBV5-1
TGTGCCAGCAGTCCCAACAGACCCAATCAGCCCCAGCATTTT | CASSPNRPNQPQHF | 14 | . | TRBJ1-5 | . | TRBV27
TGTGCCAGCCGACTGTCTCTAATAGTCACAGATACGCAGTATTTT | CASRLSLIVTDTQYF | 15 | . | TRBJ2-3 | . | TRBV27
TGCAGTGCTAGAGGGGAGGTGGATCAGCCCCAGCATTTT | CSARGEVDQPQHF | 13 | . | TRBJ1-5 | . | TRBV20-1
TGCAGCGTTGCCCCGGGCCCTTATTCTGAAGCTTTCTTT | CSVAPGPYSEAFF | 13 | . | TRBJ1-1 | . | TRBV29-1
TGCGCCAGCAGCCCAATGGAGGGCAGAATGAACACTGAAGCTTTCTTT | CASSPMEGRMNTEAFF | 16 | . | TRBJ1-1 | . | TRBV4-1
TGTGCCAGCAGCTCCGGGGGACGCTCCTACAATGAGCAGTTCTTC | CASSSGGRSYNEQFF | 15 | many | TRBJ2-1 | . | TRBV11-2
TGTGCCAGCAGCTTAGGTGGGGACAGGGCTTCACCCCTCCACTTT | CASSLGGDRASPLHF | 15 | few | TRBJ1-6 | TRBD1 | TRBV7-2
TGTGCCACCAGTAATTACAGGGAGGATGGCGAAAAACTGTTTTTT | CATSNYREDGEKLFF | 15 | few | TRBJ1-4 | . | TRBV24-1
TGCGCCAGCAGGGAAGCGGGGGAAGATACGCAGTATTTT | CASREAGEDTQYF | 13 | . | TRBJ2-3 | TRBD2 | TRBV10-2
TGTGCCAGCTCACCATCGGCACAAGGGACCCAGTACTTC | CASSPSAQGTQYF | 13 | few | TRBJ2-5 | . | TRBV18
TGTGCCTGGAGTGAGGATAGCAATCAGCCCCAGCATTTT | CAWSEDSNQPQHF | 13 | few | TRBJ1-5 | . | TRBV30
TGTGCCAGCAGCTGGACCGGGACAGGCAATCAGCCCCAGCATTTT | CASSWTGTGNQPQHF | 15 | few | TRBJ1-5 | TRBD1 | TRBV7-2
TGTGCCAGCAGCTATGTTGGGGGGGGCTCCTACGAGCAGTACTTC | CASSYVGGGSYEQYF | 15 | . | TRBJ2-7 | TRBD2 | TRBV5-5
TGTGCCAGCAGCTTAGGGGGCCGAGGAACTGAAGCTTTCTTT | CASSLGGRGTEAFF | 14 | . | TRBJ1-1 | . | TRBV7-3
TGTGCCAGCTCACGGGGAGCCGCGATCCAAGAGACCCAGTACTTC | CASSRGAAIQETQYF | 15 | many | TRBJ2-5 | . | TRBV18
TGCAGTGCTAGCGGGGGAAGCTCCTACGAGCAGTACTTC | CSASGGSSYEQYF | 13 | . | TRBJ2-7 | . | TRBV20-1